The 12 T cell receptor beta chains below come from one sample, sequenced in a study of T cell responses to AZD1222 COVID-19 vaccine. The data were produced by immunoSEQ multiplex PCR, yet TCRdb's version contains in-frame clones alone and is incomplete. In the table there are fewer than 130,000 clones, around 95% of which are singletons. This material consisted of peripheral blood, taken on day 0 of AZD1222 vaccination. These TCRs come from an adult in good health.

J is TRBJ1-1 and V is TRBV7-2; D not certain. The V and J ends lost 3 bases and 3 bases respectively, with 8 bases between them. Germline CDR1 is SGHTA and CDR2 is FQGNSA. CDR3 size: 13 residues. The CDR3 reads CASSFGRDTEAFF. The CDR3 coding sequence is TGTGCCAGCAGCTTTGGAAGGGACACTGAAGCTTTCTTT.

The chain is built from TRBV2 and TRBJ2-2; 13 nucleotides line up with TRBD2. In germline, CDR1 is SNHLY, CDR2 FYNNEI. V trimming: 6 bases; J trimming: 6 bases; junction bases outside the gene matches: 7. The CDR3 totals 16 residues. The CDR3 DNA sequence: TGTGCCAGCAGACCCAGACTAGCGGGAGGCCCCGGGGAGCTGTTTTTT. This encodes CASRPRLAGGPGELFF.

The chain has TRBV9 and TRBJ1-2; TRBD1 might be the D (5 bases). Looked up from germline, CDR1 is SGDLS and CDR2 is YYNGEE. The CDR3 contains 14 residues. Between the trimmed V and J ends, which lost 0 bases and 6 bases, there was a span of 12 bases. The DNA of the CDR3 is TGTGCCAGCAGCGTAGCTACCAGGGCCCATGGCTACACCTTC. This sequence encodes CASSVATRAHGYTF.

This chain connects TRBV7-9 to TRBJ1-1; TRBD1 agrees at 8 bases. The V gene's germline CDR1 is SEHNR and CDR2 FQNEAQ (reference sequence). After removal of 5 bases from V and 3 bases from J, the junction contained 5 bases not matched to a gene. The length of the CDR3 is 14 residues. CDR3 protein: CASSPLTGDTEAFF. CDR3 nucleotides: TGTGCCAGCAGCCCCCTGACAGGGGACACTGAAGCTTTCTTT.

The CDR3 DNA reads as TGCGCCAGCAGCCAAGATTTGAGGAGTTCATACCAGCCCCAGCATTTT. It specifies CASSQDLRSSYQPQHF. V usage is TRBV4-3 and J usage is TRBJ1-5; the D is unclear. Trimming shortened V by 0 bases and J by 7 bases, and 16 bases separated the two germline ends. Germline V gene sequence: CDR1 LGHNA, CDR2 YSLEER. The CDR3 consists of 16 residues.

V gene TRBV27 combines with J gene TRBJ2-7; D unresolved. Trimming shortened V by 0 bases and J by 0 bases, and 6 bases separated the two germline ends. From germline, CDR1 is MNHEY and CDR2 SMNVEV (reference sequence). This CDR3 is built from 14 residues. The CDR3 loop reads CASSLSDSSYEQYF. DNA for the CDR3: TGTGCCAGCAGTTTATCCGATAGCTCCTACGAGCAGTACTTC.

The chain carries TRBV5-5 and TRBJ1-2; 9 bases align to TRBD1. The CDR3 is 15 amino acids. The V gene's germline CDR1 is SGHKS and CDR2 YYEKEE (reference sequence). V lost 4 bases, J lost 5 bases, and 9 bases stayed unmatched. CDR3 coding DNA: TGTGCCAGCAGCGCGGGACAGGGATTATGGTATGGCTACACCTTC. This codes for CASSAGQGLWYGYTF.

This chain connects TRBV18 to TRBJ1-1; unclear D gene. CDR3 length: 17 amino acids. The germline CDR1 and CDR2 sequences are KGHSH and LQKENI. The V and J ends lost 2 bases and 1 base respectively, with 17 bases between them. CDR3 loop: CASSPSFGRYENTEAFF. The CDR3 nucleotides are TGTGCCAGCTCACCAAGTTTTGGGAGGTACGAGAACACTGAAGCTTTCTTT.

The J gene is TRBJ1-1, the V gene TRBV9; D unclear. This CDR3 comprises 14 residues. Per the germline V gene, CDR1 is SGDLS and CDR2 is YYNGEE. V lost 0 bases, J lost 3 bases, and 9 bases lay in between. The DNA for the CDR3 is TGTGCCAGCAGCGTAGCTACGGGATACACTGAAGCTTTCTTT. This encodes CASSVATGYTEAFF.

The chain uses TRBV6-2 or TRBV6-3 and TRBJ1-2, with D unclear. The CDR3 loop spans 12 amino acids. Between the trimmed V and J ends, which lost 2 bases and 5 bases, there was a span of 6 bases. Germline V gene data show CDR1 as MNHEY and CDR2 as SVGEGT. DNA for the CDR3: TGTGCCAGCAGTTACGACGGGTATGGCTACACCTTC. It yields the protein CASSYDGYGYTF.

This clone was recorded a few times. The chain's CDR3 is CASRSRNEQFF. The CDR3 DNA reads TGTGCCAGCAGAAGTCGGAATGAGCAGTTCTTC. The rearrangement links TRBV7-8 to TRBJ2-1; D gene uncertain. Trimming removed 6 bases from V and 7 bases from J, with 7 bases in between. The CDR3 is 11 amino acids. Germline V CDR1 and CDR2: SGHVS, FQNEAQ.

The V gene is TRBV7-9, the J gene TRBJ1-2; TRBD1 is a possible D gene (5 bases). This CDR3 region has 15 residues. Germline values: CDR1 SEHNR, CDR2 FQNEAQ (reference sequence). Trimming stripped 3 bases from V and 1 base from J, with 12 bases between. In DNA form, the CDR3 reads TGTGCCAGCAGCTTGCTCGGGGGGAATAACTATGGCTACACCTTC. It encodes CASSLLGGNNYGYTF.